This entry lists 10 T cell receptor beta chains sequenced from one sample in a study of control samples from healthy donors and cancer patients. The method was immunoSEQ multiplex PCR; TCRdb's version includes in-frame clones alone and lacks a portion of them. The sample gives 70,000 to 85,000 clones, around 83% of which show up once; around 10% is in the top ten. The material sequenced was PBMCs. These receptors originate from a man aged 60 to 75 with head and neck cancer.

The V gene is TRBV7-8, the J gene TRBJ2-7; 10 bases match TRBD2. Germline V gives CDR1 SGHVS, CDR2 FQNEAQ. V lost 3 bases and J lost 4; bases outside the gene matches: 9. CDR3 length equals 16 residues. The CDR3 nucleotides read TGTGCCAGCAGCTTCCGAGCGGGGGGGCCTGCGTACGAGCAGTACTTC. It translates to CASSFRAGGPAYEQYF.

This chain connects TRBV10-3 to TRBJ2-7; no reliable D call. Per germline, CDR1 ENHRY and CDR2 SYGVKD. CDR3 size: 15 residues. V lost 4 bases, J lost 6 bases, and 19 bases lay in between. The DNA of the CDR3 is TGTGCCATCAGTGCACAACCCCAGCCTACTGGCGAGCAGTACTTC. It encodes CAISAQPQPTGEQYF.

The gene calls are TRBV5-1 and TRBJ2-7; D is undetermined. V was shortened by 5 bases and J by 2 bases, with 11 bases between the two germline ends. The V gene's germline CDR1 is SGHRS and CDR2 YFSETQ. CDR3 length: 13 residues. The CDR3 loop reads CASRPRPTYEQYF. CDR3 coding DNA: TGCGCCAGCAGGCCCCGACCGACCTACGAGCAGTACTTC.

The V call is TRBV19, the J call TRBJ2-2; no reliable D call. V dropped 5 bases and J dropped 3 bases, with 10 bases sitting between them. The CDR3 has 14 amino acids. The germline V gene has CDR1 LNHDA and CDR2 SQIVND (reference sequence). DNA of the CDR3: TGTGCCAGTAGTCCCCTACCAGACACCGGGGAGCTGTTTTTT. Its translation is CASSPLPDTGELFF.

The rearrangement links TRBV10-3 to TRBJ2-1; D is possibly TRBD1 or TRBD2 (5 bases each). The CDR3 has 14 residues. Per germline, CDR1 ENHRY and CDR2 SYGVKD. V was clipped by 4 bases and J by 6 bases, with 13 bases between them. The CDR3 loop is CAISGGWGSNEQFF. In DNA form, the CDR3 reads TGTGCCATCAGTGGGGGCTGGGGGAGCAATGAGCAGTTCTTC.

The chain recombines TRBV11-2 with TRBJ1-3; D ambiguous. With 1 base removed from V and 8 bases from J, the gap between germline ends came to 9 bases. Germline CDR1 is SGHAT and CDR2 is FQNNGV. The CDR3 covers 13 residues. The CDR3 here is CASSLVRADTIYF. Here the CDR3 DNA reads TGTGCCAGCAGCTTAGTCCGTGCGGACACCATATATTTT.

V is TRBV12-3 or TRBV12-4 and J is TRBJ2-5; D may correspond to TRBD1 or TRBD2 (5 bases each). This CDR3 spans 12 amino acids. Trimming shortened V by 0 bases and J by 9 bases, and 8 bases separated the two germline ends. The CDR3 region is CASSLARDAQYF. The CDR3 bases are TGTGCCAGCAGTTTAGCCAGGGACGCCCAGTACTTC.

This chain connects TRBV5-1 to TRBJ2-7, with 8 bases identical to TRBD1. This CDR3 region has 14 residues. Germline V CDR1 and CDR2: SGHRS, YFSETQ. After removal of 0 bases from V and 9 bases from J, the junction contained 8 bases not matched to a gene. The CDR3 DNA is TGCGCCAGCAGCTTGGGACAGGGGTCCCTTGGGCAGTACTTC. Translating gives CASSLGQGSLGQYF.

The chain combines TRBV3-1 (or the pseudogene TRBV3-2) with TRBJ2-7, with 7 positions matching TRBD2. The CDR3 spans 17 residues. The germline gives CDR1 LGHDT, CDR2 YNNKEL (reference sequence). V lost 0 bases to trimming and J lost 6 bases; unmatched junction nucleotides: 14. The CDR3 spells CASSQEGGNGINVEQYF. The CDR3 coding sequence is TGTGCCAGCAGCCAAGAGGGGGGGAATGGGATCAACGTCGAGCAGTACTTC.

This chain uses TRBV6-5 with TRBJ2-1; the match to TRBD2 covers 8 bases. V shed 3 bases and J 5 bases; nucleotides not matched to a gene: 3. The germline V gene encodes CDR1 MNHEY and CDR2 SVGAGI. The CDR3 runs 14 residues. The CDR3 protein is CASSYSGINNEQFF. As DNA, the CDR3 is TGTGCCAGCAGTTATAGCGGGATTAACAATGAGCAGTTCTTC.